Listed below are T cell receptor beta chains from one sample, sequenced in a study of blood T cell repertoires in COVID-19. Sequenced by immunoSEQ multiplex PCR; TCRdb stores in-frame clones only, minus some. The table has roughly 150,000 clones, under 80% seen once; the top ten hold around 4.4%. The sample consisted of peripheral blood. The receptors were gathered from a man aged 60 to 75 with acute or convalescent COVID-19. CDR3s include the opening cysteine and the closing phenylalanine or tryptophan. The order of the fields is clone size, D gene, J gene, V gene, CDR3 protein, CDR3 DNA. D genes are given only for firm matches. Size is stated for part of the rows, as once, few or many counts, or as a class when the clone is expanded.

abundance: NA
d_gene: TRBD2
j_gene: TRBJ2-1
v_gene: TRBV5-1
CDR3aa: CASTRGGPLGNEQFF
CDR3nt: TGCGCCAGCACCCGGGGGGGTCCCTTAGGGAATGAGCAGTTCTTC

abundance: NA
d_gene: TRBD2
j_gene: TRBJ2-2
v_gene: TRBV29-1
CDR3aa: CSVTSGRGGELFF
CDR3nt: TGCAGCGTGACTAGCGGGAGAGGGGGGGAGCTGTTTTTT

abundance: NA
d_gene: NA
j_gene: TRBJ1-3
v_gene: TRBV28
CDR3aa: CASSSNMNSGNTIYF
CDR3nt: TGTGCCAGCAGTTCGAACATGAACTCTGGAAACACCATATATTTT

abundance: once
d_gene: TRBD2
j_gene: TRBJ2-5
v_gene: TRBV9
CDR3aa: CASSEKLAGGPMETQYF
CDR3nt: TGTGCCAGCAGCGAAAAACTAGCGGGAGGGCCGATGGAGACCCAGTACTTC

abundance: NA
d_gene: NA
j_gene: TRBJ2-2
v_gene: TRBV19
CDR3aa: CASSIRTGELFF
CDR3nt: TGTGCCAGTAGTATCAGGACCGGGGAGCTGTTTTTT

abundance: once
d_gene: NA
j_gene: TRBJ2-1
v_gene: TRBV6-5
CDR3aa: CASTLLGEVSNEQFF
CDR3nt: TGTGCCAGCACCCTACTGGGGGAGGTGAGCAATGAGCAGTTCTTC

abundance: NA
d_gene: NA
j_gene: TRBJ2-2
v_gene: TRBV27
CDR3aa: CASAGGRYTGELFF
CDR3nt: TGTGCCAGCGCCGGGGGACGCTACACCGGGGAGCTGTTTTTT

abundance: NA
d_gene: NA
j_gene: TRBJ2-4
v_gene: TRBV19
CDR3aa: CARGADMENIQYF
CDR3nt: TGTGCCAGGGGGGCCGACATGGAAAACATTCAGTACTTC

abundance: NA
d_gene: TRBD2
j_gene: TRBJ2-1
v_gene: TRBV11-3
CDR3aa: CASSTGLAGINEQFF
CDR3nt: TGTGCCAGCAGCACAGGACTAGCGGGAATCAATGAGCAGTTCTTC

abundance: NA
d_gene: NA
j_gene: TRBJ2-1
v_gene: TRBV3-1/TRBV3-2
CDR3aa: CASSLSAGNEQFF
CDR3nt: TGTGCCAGCAGCCTTTCGGCAGGGAACGAGCAGTTCTTC

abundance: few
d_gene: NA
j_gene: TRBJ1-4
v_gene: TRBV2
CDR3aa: CASPARNYEKLFF
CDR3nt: TGTGCCAGTCCAGCCAGGAACTATGAAAAACTGTTTTTT

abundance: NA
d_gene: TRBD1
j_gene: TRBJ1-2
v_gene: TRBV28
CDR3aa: CASSLPGTGNYGYTF
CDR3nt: TGTGCCAGCAGTTTACCCGGGACAGGGAACTATGGCTACACCTTC

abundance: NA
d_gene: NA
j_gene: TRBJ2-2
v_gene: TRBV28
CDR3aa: CACGTTNTGELFF
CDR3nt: TGCGCATGCGGGACGACAAACACCGGGGAGCTGTTTTTT

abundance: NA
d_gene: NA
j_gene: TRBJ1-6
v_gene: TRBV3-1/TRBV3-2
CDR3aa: CASSLTGNNSPLHF
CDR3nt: TGTGCCAGCAGCCTGACAGGAAATAATTCACCCCTCCACTTT

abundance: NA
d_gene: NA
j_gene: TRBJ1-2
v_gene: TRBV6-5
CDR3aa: CASSYSSGNYYGYTF
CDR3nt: TGTGCCAGCAGTTACTCGAGCGGGAATTACTATGGCTACACCTTC

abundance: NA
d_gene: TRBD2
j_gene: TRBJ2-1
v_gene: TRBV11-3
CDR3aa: CASSLGLAGPGDEQFF
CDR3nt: TGTGCCAGCAGCTTAGGACTAGCGGGCCCCGGAGATGAGCAGTTCTTC

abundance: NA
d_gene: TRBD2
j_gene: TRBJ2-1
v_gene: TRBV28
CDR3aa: CASSLGASGRYEQFF
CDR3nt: TGTGCCAGCAGTTTAGGCGCTAGCGGGAGGTATGAGCAGTTCTTC

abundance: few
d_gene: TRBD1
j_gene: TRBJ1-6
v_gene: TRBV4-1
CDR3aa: CASSPRDRGRFSPLHF
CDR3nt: TGCGCCAGCAGCCCGAGGGACAGGGGAAGGTTTTCACCCCTCCACTTT

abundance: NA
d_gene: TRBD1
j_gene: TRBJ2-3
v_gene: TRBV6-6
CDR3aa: CASSSGQGGTDTQYF
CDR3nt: TGTGCCAGCAGTTCGGGACAGGGCGGCACAGATACGCAGTATTTT

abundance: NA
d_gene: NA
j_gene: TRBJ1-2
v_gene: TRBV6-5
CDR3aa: CASSQLQDTNYGYTF
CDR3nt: TGTGCCAGCAGCCAATTGCAGGATACTAACTATGGCTACACCTTC

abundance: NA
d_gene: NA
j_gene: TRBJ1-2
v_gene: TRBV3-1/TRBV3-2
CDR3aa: CASSQGQTNYGYTF
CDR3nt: TGTGCCAGCAGCCAGGGACAAACAAACTATGGCTACACCTTC

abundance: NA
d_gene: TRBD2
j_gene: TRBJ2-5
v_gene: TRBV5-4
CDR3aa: CASSLSYTSGSDATQYF
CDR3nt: TGTGCCAGCAGCCTATCCTACACTAGCGGGAGCGATGCGACCCAGTACTTC

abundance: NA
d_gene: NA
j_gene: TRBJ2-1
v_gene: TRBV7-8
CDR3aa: CASSLGQGLYNEQFF
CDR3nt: TGTGCCAGCAGCTTAGGCCAGGGCCTTTACAATGAGCAGTTCTTC

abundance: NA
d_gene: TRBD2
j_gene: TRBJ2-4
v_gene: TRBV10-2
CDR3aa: CASSAGTSGKNIQYF
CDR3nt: TGCGCCAGCAGCGCCGGGACTAGCGGTAAAAACATTCAGTACTTC

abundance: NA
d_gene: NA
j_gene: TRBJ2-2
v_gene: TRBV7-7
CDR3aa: CASSLSETNTGELFF
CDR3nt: TGTGCTAGCAGCCTTAGCGAGACTAACACCGGGGAGCTGTTTTTT

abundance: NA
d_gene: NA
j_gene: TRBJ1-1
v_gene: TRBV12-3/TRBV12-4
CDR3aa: CASNFGPFTEAFF
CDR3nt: TGTGCCAGCAATTTTGGCCCATTCACTGAAGCTTTCTTT

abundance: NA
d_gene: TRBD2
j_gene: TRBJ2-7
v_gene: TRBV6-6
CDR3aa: CASSQGTSVSYEQYF
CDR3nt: TGTGCCAGCAGCCAAGGGACTAGCGTCTCCTACGAGCAGTACTTC

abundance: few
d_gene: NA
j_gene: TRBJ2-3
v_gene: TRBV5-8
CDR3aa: CASTLFTDTQYF
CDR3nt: TGTGCCAGCACCCTATTCACAGATACGCAGTATTTT

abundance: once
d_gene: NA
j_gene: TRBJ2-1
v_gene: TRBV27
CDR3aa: CASSANRVNEQFF
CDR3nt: TGTGCCAGCAGTGCCAACCGGGTCAATGAGCAGTTCTTC

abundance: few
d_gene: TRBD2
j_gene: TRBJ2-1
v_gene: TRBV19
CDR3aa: CASSIRVREGENEQFF
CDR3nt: TGTGCCAGTAGTATAAGGGTCCGGGAGGGCGAAAATGAGCAGTTCTTC

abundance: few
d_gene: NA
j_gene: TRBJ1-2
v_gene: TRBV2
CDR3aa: CARLDSPSPGGGYTF
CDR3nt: TGTGCCAGGCTGGACAGCCCGAGCCCCGGGGGGGGCTACACCTTC

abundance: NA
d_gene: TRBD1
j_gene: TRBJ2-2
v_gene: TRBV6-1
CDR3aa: CASSEGDRAAGELFF
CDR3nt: TGTGCCAGCAGTGAGGGGGACAGGGCTGCCGGGGAGCTGTTTTTT

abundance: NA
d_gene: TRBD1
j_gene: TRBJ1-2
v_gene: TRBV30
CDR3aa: CAWSVGTDNGYTF
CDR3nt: TGTGCCTGGAGTGTCGGGACAGATAATGGCTACACCTTC

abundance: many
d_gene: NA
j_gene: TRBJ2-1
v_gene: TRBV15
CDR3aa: CATSRGLAHSDEQFF
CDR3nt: TGTGCCACCAGCAGAGGTCTAGCCCATTCCGATGAGCAGTTCTTC

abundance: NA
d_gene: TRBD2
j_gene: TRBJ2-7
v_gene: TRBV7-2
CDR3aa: CASSLSSGSHYEQYF
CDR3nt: TGTGCCAGCAGCTTGTCTAGCGGGAGCCACTACGAGCAGTACTTC

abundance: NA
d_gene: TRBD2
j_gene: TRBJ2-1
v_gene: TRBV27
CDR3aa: CASNRVAGGNNEQFF
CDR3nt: TGTGCCAGCAACAGGGTAGCGGGAGGGAACAATGAGCAGTTCTTC

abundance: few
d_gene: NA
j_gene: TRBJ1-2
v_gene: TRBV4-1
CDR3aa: CASSQGGFYGYTF
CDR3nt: TGCGCCAGCAGCCAAGGCGGTTTCTATGGCTACACCTTC

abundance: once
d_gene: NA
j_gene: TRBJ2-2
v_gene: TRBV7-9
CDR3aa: CASRHPDRTNTGELFF
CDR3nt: TGTGCCAGCAGACATCCTGACAGGACGAACACCGGGGAGCTGTTTTTT

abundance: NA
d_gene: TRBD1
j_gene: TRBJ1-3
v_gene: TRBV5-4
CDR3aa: CASRGQAGNTIYF
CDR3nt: TGTGCCAGCAGGGGACAGGCGGGAAACACCATATATTTT

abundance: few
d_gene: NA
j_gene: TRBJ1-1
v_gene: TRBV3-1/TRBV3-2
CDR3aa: CASSQGRRTEAFF
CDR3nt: TGTGCCAGCAGCCAAGGACGGAGGACTGAAGCTTTCTTT

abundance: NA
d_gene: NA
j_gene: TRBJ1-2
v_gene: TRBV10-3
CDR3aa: CAISEREGGNYGYTF
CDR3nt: TGTGCCATCAGTGAGAGAGAGGGTGGAAACTATGGCTACACCTTC

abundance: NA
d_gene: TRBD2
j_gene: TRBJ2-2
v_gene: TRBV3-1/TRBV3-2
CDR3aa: CASSQDYSGTKNTGELFF
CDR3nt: TGTGCCAGCAGCCAGGACTATTCCGGGACTAAGAACACCGGGGAGCTGTTTTTT

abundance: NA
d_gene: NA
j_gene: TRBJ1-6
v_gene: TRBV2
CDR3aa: CASSDFGNSPLHF
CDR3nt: TGTGCCAGCAGTGATTTCGGGAATTCACCCCTCCACTTT